Shown below are 3 T cell receptor beta chains from a single sample sequenced in a study of cytomegalovirus exposure and HLA in healthy donors. TCRdb keeps only in-frame clones here, not all; method: immunoSEQ multiplex PCR. The top ten clones hold roughly 3.3% of a sample with roughly 73,000 clones, 95% of them seen once. Sequencing was done on a sample of PBMCs. The receptors originated from a man between 18 and 29 years old in good health and CMV-seronegative.

V gene TRBV9 combines with J gene TRBJ2-1, with D perhaps matching TRBD1 (5 bases). Germline V gene data show CDR1 as SGDLS and CDR2 as YYNGEE. This CDR3 spans 14 amino acids. Trimming removed 2 bases at V and 7 bases at J, with 13 bases between. The CDR3 here is CASSVQGLSNEQFF. As DNA, the CDR3 is TGTGCCAGCAGCGTTCAGGGTCTCAGTAATGAGCAGTTCTTC.

The V and J genes are TRBV10-2 and TRBJ2-7; 8 nucleotides line up with TRBD2. The CDR3 spans 14 residues. V gave up 6 bases and J gave up 4 bases; unmatched junction bases: 8. CDR1 WSHSY and CDR2 SAAADI come from the germline V gene. As DNA, the CDR3 is TGCGCCAGCAGCGACACGGGGGGGCATTACGAGCAGTACTTC. Its protein product is CASSDTGGHYEQYF.

The J gene is TRBJ2-1, the V gene TRBV27; D gene unclear. Germline values: CDR1 MNHEY, CDR2 SMNVEV (reference sequence). V lost 6 bases and J lost 8, with 11 bases in between. The CDR3 consists of 12 residues. The CDR3 region has the DNA TGTGCCAGCAGACACGGCGGCCATGAGCAGTTCTTC. This gives the protein CASRHGGHEQFF.